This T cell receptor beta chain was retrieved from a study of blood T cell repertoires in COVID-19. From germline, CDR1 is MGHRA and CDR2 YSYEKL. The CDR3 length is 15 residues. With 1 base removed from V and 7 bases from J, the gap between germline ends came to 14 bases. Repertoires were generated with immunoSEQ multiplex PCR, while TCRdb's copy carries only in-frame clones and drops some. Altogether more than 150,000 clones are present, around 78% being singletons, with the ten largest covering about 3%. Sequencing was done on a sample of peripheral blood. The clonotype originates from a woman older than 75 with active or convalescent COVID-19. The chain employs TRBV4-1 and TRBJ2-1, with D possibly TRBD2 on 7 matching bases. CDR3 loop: CASSQGRGGANEQFF. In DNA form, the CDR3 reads TGCGCCAGCAGCCAAGGTCGAGGGGGGGCTAATGAGCAGTTCTTC.